The rows below give T cell receptor beta chains drawn from one sample of a study of blood T cell repertoires in COVID-19. Sequencing was performed with immunoSEQ multiplex PCR; in TCRdb, only in-frame clones are kept and a portion is missing. The table lists around 100,000 clones, 80% to 90% of them singletons. The sample taken for sequencing was peripheral blood. These receptor sequences come from a man aged 55 to 70 with acute or convalescent COVID-19. Both conserved end residues are part of each CDR3. A D gene is named only where the DNA matches it firmly. Clone size is stated in some rows and not others, as once, few, many or a class when expanded.

j_call,v_call,d_call,clone_size,cdr3_nt,cdr3_aa
TRBJ2-1,TRBV30,NA,NA,TGTGCCTGGAGTGTAGGGCCAGGGGGGAATGAGCAGTTCTTC,CAWSVGPGGNEQFF
TRBJ2-7,TRBV6-5,NA,NA,TGTGCCAGCAGTATTGACAACTACGAGCAGTACTTC,CASSIDNYEQYF
TRBJ2-2,TRBV11-2,TRBD2,NA,TGTGCCAGCAGCCCCGGGGGGGCAGTCACCGGGGAGCTGTTTTTT,CASSPGGAVTGELFF
TRBJ1-4,TRBV1,NA,NA,TGCACCAGCAGGGAAACCGGAGGCGAACTTTTT,CTSRETGGELF
TRBJ2-7,TRBV11-2,NA,NA,TGTGCCAGTGGTCAGGGTGGGTACGAGCAGTACTTC,CASGQGGYEQYF
TRBJ2-1,TRBV11-3,NA,NA,TGTGCCAGCAGCTTAGATCTTTACTCCCCCAGGGGCGAGCAGTTCTTC,CASSLDLYSPRGEQFF
TRBJ1-2,TRBV9,NA,NA,TGTGCCAGCAGCCCCGCAGGGGATGGCTACACCTTC,CASSPAGDGYTF
TRBJ2-3,TRBV19,TRBD1,NA,TGTGCCAGTACCAACGGGGCGACAGGGGGAGATACGCAGTATTTT,CASTNGATGGDTQYF
TRBJ1-2,TRBV28,TRBD1,NA,TGTGCCAGCAGTCCTCGACAGGGGGCAAATAGCTATGGCTACACCTTC,CASSPRQGANSYGYTF
TRBJ2-1,TRBV7-3,TRBD1,NA,TGTGCCAGCAGCCCGGGACAGGGGTACAATGAGCAGTTCTTC,CASSPGQGYNEQFF
TRBJ2-3,TRBV7-8,NA,NA,TGTGCCAGCAGCTTTCGCGGGGGCACAGATACGCAGTATTTT,CASSFRGGTDTQYF
TRBJ2-1,TRBV29-1,TRBD2,few,TGCAGCGCCGGGAGGGACAATGAGCAGTTCTTC,CSAGRDNEQFF
TRBJ2-7,TRBV11-1,NA,NA,TGTGCCAGCAGCCTCCGACAGGTTTCCGAGCAGTACTTC,CASSLRQVSEQYF
TRBJ1-5,TRBV19,NA,NA,TGTGCCAGTAGTCCTACGGACAGTAGCAATCAGCCCCAGCATTTT,CASSPTDSSNQPQHF
TRBJ2-3,TRBV19,TRBD2,few,TGTGCCAGTAGTACGGAGCGGGAGAGCACAGATACGCAGTATTTT,CASSTERESTDTQYF
TRBJ2-7,TRBV9,TRBD1,NA,TGTGCCAGCAGCGTAGCCGGGACAGGGACCTACGAGCAGTACTTC,CASSVAGTGTYEQYF
TRBJ1-2,TRBV5-8,TRBD1,few,TGTGCCAGCCCGATGCCCGACAGGGACGGCTACACCTTC,CASPMPDRDGYTF
TRBJ2-1,TRBV15,TRBD2,NA,TGTGCCACCAAGATGGGACTATCGAATTACGAGCAGTTCTTC,CATKMGLSNYEQFF
TRBJ2-7,TRBV7-6,TRBD1,NA,TGTGCCAGCAGCTTAGGACAGGGAAGCTCCTACGAGCAGTACTTC,CASSLGQGSSYEQYF
TRBJ1-1,TRBV5-1,TRBD1,NA,TGCGCCAGCAGCTTGACAGACAGGGGGCGAGGGAGGGATAGAGGGACTGAAGCTTTCTTT,CASSLTDRGRGRDRGTEAFF
TRBJ1-1,TRBV7-9,NA,NA,TGTGCCAGCAACCTCCGGGACATTGTAACTGAAGCTTTCTTT,CASNLRDIVTEAFF
TRBJ2-2,TRBV28,NA,NA,TGTGCCAGCAGTTCAGCGGGACATAACACCGGGGAGCTGTTTTTT,CASSSAGHNTGELFF
TRBJ1-2,TRBV6-5,NA,NA,TGTGCCACCCGTCGGACAGTCTGGGAATATGGCTACACCTTC,CATRRTVWEYGYTF
TRBJ1-2,TRBV19,TRBD1,once,TGTGCCAGTAGTATGTGGGACAGGGGTAACTATGGCTACACCTTC,CASSMWDRGNYGYTF
TRBJ1-3,TRBV30,NA,NA,TGTGCCCTGGACACGAGCTCTGGAAACACCATATATTTT,CALDTSSGNTIYF
TRBJ2-7,TRBV14,TRBD2,few,TGTGCCAGCAGCCAAGCTTGGGGGACTAAAGCCTACGAGCAGTACTTC,CASSQAWGTKAYEQYF
TRBJ2-1,TRBV6-2/TRBV6-3,TRBD2,NA,TGTGCCAGCAGCCTTAGCGGGTCCCGCTCCTACAATGAGCAGTTCTTC,CASSLSGSRSYNEQFF
TRBJ1-4,TRBV7-9,TRBD1,NA,TGTGCCAGCATTTGGACAGGGGAGGGAGAAAAACTGTTTTTT,CASIWTGEGEKLFF
TRBJ1-1,TRBV12-5,TRBD1,NA,TGTGCTAGTGTCCATCGGGTTGGAGACGGGACAGGGCTTACAAGGTACATGAACACTGAAGCTTTCTTT,CASVHRVGDGTGLTRYMNTEAFF
TRBJ2-1,TRBV4-2,NA,NA,TGTGCCAGCAGCCAAGACCATGGAGCCCTCTACAATGAGCAGTTCTTC,CASSQDHGALYNEQFF
TRBJ2-7,TRBV4-1,TRBD1,few,TGCGCCAGCAGCCCCCGGGACAGGTCGGACGAGCAGTACTTC,CASSPRDRSDEQYF
TRBJ1-1,TRBV6-5,NA,NA,TGTGCCAGCAGCCCGCAGGGGCGGACTGAAGCTTTCTTT,CASSPQGRTEAFF
TRBJ1-4,TRBV7-2,NA,once,TGTGCCAGCAGCTTAGACAGGGCCTCTAATGAAAAACTGTTTTTT,CASSLDRASNEKLFF
TRBJ2-1,TRBV10-1,TRBD2,NA,TGCGCCAGCAGTCCTTCGACTAGCTTGGGGTACAATGAGCAGTTCTTC,CASSPSTSLGYNEQFF
TRBJ2-2,TRBV20-1,NA,NA,TGCAGTGCTAGTCCCCAGGGGTCCTACACCGGGGAGCTGTTTTTT,CSASPQGSYTGELFF
TRBJ1-2,TRBV15,TRBD1,NA,TGTGCCACCAGCAGATTTGGACAGGGGGTTCGGTATGGCTACACCTTC,CATSRFGQGVRYGYTF
TRBJ1-4,TRBV7-9,TRBD1,NA,TGTGCCAGCGGGGGACAGACTAATGAAAAACTGTTTTTT,CASGGQTNEKLFF
TRBJ1-6,TRBV19,TRBD1,NA,TGTGCCAGTACCTATACCGGGACAGGGGGCATGACCCTCCACTTT,CASTYTGTGGMTLHF
TRBJ2-3,TRBV5-1,NA,NA,TGCGCCAGCAGCTTGGTGGGGGCGGGTTGGAAGACAGATACGCAGTATTTT,CASSLVGAGWKTDTQYF
TRBJ2-3,TRBV29-1,TRBD1,NA,TGCAGCGGTAAGACAGGGGCCGCAGATACGCAGTATTTT,CSGKTGAADTQYF
TRBJ1-6,TRBV7-9,NA,NA,TGTGCCAGCAGCTTAGACAGCTCGAATTCACCCCTCCACTTT,CASSLDSSNSPLHF
TRBJ1-4,TRBV30,NA,NA,TGTGCCCAGGGGCTTGAAAAACTGTTTTTT,CAQGLEKLFF
TRBJ1-1,TRBV4-1,NA,NA,TGCGCCAGCAGCCAAGATCTGTTCCCTCCTATGAACACTGAAGCTTTCTTT,CASSQDLFPPMNTEAFF
TRBJ2-2,TRBV19,NA,NA,TGTGCCAGTAGTATAGGAGGGTGGGACACCGGGGAGCTGTTTTTT,CASSIGGWDTGELFF
TRBJ1-2,TRBV19,NA,NA,TGTGCCAGTAGTATCGTTGAGCAGGTCTATGGCTACACCTTC,CASSIVEQVYGYTF